This TCR beta chain was obtained from a study of cytomegalovirus exposure and HLA in healthy donors. CDR3 length: 14 residues. Germline CDR1 SNHLY, CDR2 FYNNEI. Trimming took 6 bases from V and 0 from J; bases not matched to a gene: 0. Some clones are missing from TCRdb's copy, which holds only in-frame ones; the method was immunoSEQ multiplex PCR. The sample lists some 130,000 clones, approximately 82% seen once, with about 32% in the top ten. Material: PBMCs. This receptor was identified in a young man in good health and CMV-seropositive. V is TRBV2 and J is TRBJ2-2; TRBD1 matches 8 bases. The CDR3 sequence is CASRDRANTGELFF. CDR3 in DNA: TGTGCCAGCAGGGACAGGGCGAACACCGGGGAGCTGTTTTTT.